This T cell receptor beta chain was recorded in a study of blood T cell repertoires in COVID-19 (dated by TCRdb to the early 2020s). Regarding the study in general: Samples covering the acute and convalescent phases of COVID-19 were provided by collaborators in the United States, Italy and Spain. The prospective study material was composed of cDNA or gDNA derived from T cells, B-cell-depleted T cells, or PBMCs. A freely available public database, intended as a resource for researchers studying the immune response to SARS-CoV-2, is where the repertoires were released. Samples came from the ongoing ImmuneRACE study (first 160 participants) plus 1,254 subjects from 6 global collaborators. Where available, HLA class I and class II types were obtained from metadata supplied by the sample provider rather than from assay-based typing. Deeply sampled blood TCRbeta repertoires from subjects exposed to, actively infected with, or recovered from COVID-19 were included in the dataset. Nearly every sample came with metadata listing a de-identified subject ID, COVID-19 status, age in years and sex. General findings and caveats noted by the study authors: Clinical and demographic metadata were provided uncurated, with the amount varying by source and participant.

Whole blood was collected in K2EDTA tubes by collaborating institutions according to the institutions' own protocols. Collaborator samples were shipped for TCRbeta analysis as frozen whole blood, isolated PBMCs, or DNA extracted from either sample type. Concerning this clone itself: What this receptor recognizes is not known. No much larger clonotype is one base removed from it; base qualities were not supplied.

TCRbeta CDR3 regions were amplified from genomic DNA using the immunoSEQ Assay, a bias-controlled multiplex PCR. The original methods were these. The number of nucleated cells in each sample was estimated by amplification of reference gene primers within the assay. To quantify the absolute abundance of each unique TCRbeta CDR3 rearrangement, sequence reads were collapsed and filtered. For each sample, productive Simpson clonality was calculated by taking the square root of Simpson's diversity index across productive rearrangements. Sourced from immuneACCESS, this table was stored by TCRdb with only in-frame sequences that have V and J called. A share of the clones is absent; for the studies checked, an unresolved V gene accounts for under half, and the remainder has no known explanation. The V and J calls and clone size come from that table; D and trimming were worked out from the DNA. The sample has 200,000 to 300,000 clones on record, around 80% of them singletons. The top ten clones comprise approximately 4% of the sample.

Counted from cysteine to phenylalanine, this CDR3 has 13 amino acids. Left in the record is the CDR3 DNA by itself, 39 bases read in frame from the first base. The junction shows trimming of 3 bases on V and 4 bases on J, plus 9 bases between the germline ends. The germline V gene sets CDR1 to MNHNS and CDR2 to SASEGT. The sequenced sample consisted of peripheral blood. This TCR derives from a man in his 60s with acute or convalescent COVID-19. This chain is built from TRBV6-1 and TRBJ1-2; matching of 5 bases hints at TRBD1 as the D gene. The CDR3 region reads CASSDGAGYGYTF. Read as DNA, the sequence is TGTGCCAGCAGTGATGGGGCCGGCTATGGCTACACCTTC.